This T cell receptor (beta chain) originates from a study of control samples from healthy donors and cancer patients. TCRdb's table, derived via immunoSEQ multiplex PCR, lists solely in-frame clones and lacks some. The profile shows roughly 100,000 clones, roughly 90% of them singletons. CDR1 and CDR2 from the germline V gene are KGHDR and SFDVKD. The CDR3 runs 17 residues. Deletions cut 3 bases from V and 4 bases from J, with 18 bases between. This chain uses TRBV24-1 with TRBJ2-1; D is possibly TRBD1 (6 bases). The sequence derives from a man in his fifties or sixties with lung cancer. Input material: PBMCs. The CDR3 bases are TGTGCCACCAGTGATCCCCTTAGACAGGAATCTTACAATGAGCAGTTCTTC. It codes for CATSDPLRQESYNEQFF.